This T cell receptor beta chain was found in a study of T cell responses to AZD1222 COVID-19 vaccine. There are 15 residues in the CDR3. J was trimmed by 5 bases and V by 6 bases; bases with no gene match: 8. In germline, CDR1 is MNHEY, CDR2 SMNVEV (reference sequence). Method: immunoSEQ multiplex PCR; TCRdb's copy keeps in-frame clones and lacks some. The data hold more than 95,000 clones, with over 75% observed a single time. The origin of this receptor is an adult in good health. The chain has TRBV27 and TRBJ1-5, with 9 bases identical to TRBD1. The source material was peripheral blood, sampled on day 0 of AZD1222 vaccination. The CDR3 here is CASSTGGKGYQPQHF. The CDR3 DNA is TGTGCCAGCAGCACAGGGGGCAAGGGGTATCAGCCCCAGCATTTT.